This T cell receptor beta chain is from a study of cytomegalovirus exposure and HLA in healthy donors. General study points: Whilst most TCR sequences proved rare, a subset of public TCRs occurred across many donors. Some TCR beta chains (more than 150 of them) were listed as cytomegalovirus-associated.

Germline CDR1 reads SEHNR; CDR2 reads FQNEAQ (reference sequence). V was clipped by 5 bases and J by 3 bases; unmatched bases: 6. The CDR3 sequence is 15 residues long. Worth noting for this clone: Its antigen remains unknown.

PCR primers comprised 60 Vbeta and 13 Jbeta primers. Clones were read by immunoSEQ multiplex PCR, and TCRdb kept only the in-frame ones, dropping some. The table includes 150,000 to 200,000 clones, more than 65% detected once. The rearrangement uses TRBV7-9 and TRBJ2-1; 8 bases line up with TRBD1. The clonotype comes from a man in his thirties or forties in good health and CMV-seronegative. Sequencing was done on a sample of PBMCs. CDR3 sequence: CASSGTGGFYNEQFF. As DNA, the CDR3 is TGTGCCAGCAGCGGTACAGGGGGTTTCTACAATGAGCAGTTCTTC.